The 24 T cell receptor beta chains below come from one sample, sequenced in a study of T cell repertoires in cytomegalovirus infection. Their recognized antigens are unknown. TCRdb reprocessed the reads with MiXCR, giving one entry per CDR3 protein. The sample contains 140,000 to 150,000 distinct CDR3 sequences, 32% of which appear only once. The sequences come from CD8+ T cells from cultured PBMCs, collected from culture after CMV antigen stimulation. These receptors were collected from a human donor in good health (CMV status not recorded). Some clones in this sample may be carry-over from other donors' samples.

The genes are TRBV12-3 or TRBV12-4 and TRBJ2-7, with D possibly TRBD2 on 5 matching bases. The CDR3 consists of 14 residues. V was clipped by 7 bases and J by 5 bases, with 18 bases between them. CDR3 in DNA: TGTGCCAGCACCCCGGGTACCTGGGGAGACGAGCAGTACTTC. Amino acids: CASTPGTWGDEQYF.

V and J are TRBV4-1 and TRBJ1-2; D remains ambiguous. CDR3 length: 15 amino acids. Germline lookup yields CDR1 MGHRA and CDR2 YSYEKL. Trimming removed 1 base from V and 4 bases from J, with 13 bases in between. This chain's CDR3 is CASSQVVTDRYGYTF. In DNA, the CDR3 is TGCGCCAGCAGCCAAGTCGTGACCGATCGCTATGGCTACACCTTC.

This clonotype was seen many times. This chain connects TRBV6-2 or TRBV6-3 to TRBJ2-1; 7 bases map to TRBD1. V was clipped by 5 bases and J by 1 base; unmatched bases: 2. The CDR3 sequence is 14 residues long. The germline gives CDR1 MNHEY, CDR2 SVGEGT. This CDR3 is CASSMTGSYNEQFF. Written as DNA, the CDR3 is TGTGCCAGCAGTATGACAGGGTCCTACAATGAGCAGTTCTTC.

This clonotype occurred a few times. The rearrangement joins TRBV7-8 to TRBJ1-4; D gene uncertain. The CDR3 length is 15 residues. V dropped 5 bases and J dropped 5 bases, with 15 bases sitting between them. Germline CDR1 is SGHVS and CDR2 is FQNEAQ. The CDR3 DNA reads TGTGCCAGCAGCGCGGAGGGAGGGCGAAATGAAAAACTGTTTTTT. It translates to CASSAEGGRNEKLFF.

V is TRBV19 and J is TRBJ2-1; D is unresolved. This CDR3 has 11 amino acids. Trimming took off 3 bases at V and 8 bases at J, with 5 bases between the two ends. The germline V gene encodes CDR1 LNHDA and CDR2 SQIVND (reference sequence). CDR3 in DNA: TGTGCCAGTAGTATTGGGGATGAGCAGTTCTTC. The encoded protein is CASSIGDEQFF.

This clonotype was seen at least ten times. The rearrangement joins TRBV27 to TRBJ2-5; TRBD1 aligns across 12 bases. Germline values: CDR1 MNHEY, CDR2 SMNVEV (reference sequence). The length of the CDR3 is 16 residues. V was clipped by 3 bases and J by 4 bases; unmatched bases: 6. The CDR3 spells CASSFVGQGARETQYF. Written as DNA, the CDR3 is TGTGCCAGCAGTTTTGTGGGACAGGGGGCACGAGAGACCCAGTACTTC.

This clonotype came up a few times. CDR3 in DNA: TGTGCCAGCAGCCACGAACTCCAAGAGACCCAGTACTTC. It translates to CASSHELQETQYF. This chain joins TRBV4-2 and TRBJ2-5; D is undetermined. The length of the CDR3 is 13 residues. Per the germline V gene, CDR1 is LGHNA and CDR2 is YNFKEQ. Trimming removed 3 bases at V and 1 base at J, with 6 bases between.

Comment on this clonotype: The junction does not match germline at one end; this may be a read error. The chain combines TRBV12-3 or TRBV12-4 with TRBJ2-1, with D tentatively TRBD1 (5 bases). The CDR3 sequence is 15 residues long. DNA for the CDR3: TGTGTCAGCATCGTTTCCCTTTTTCAGGGCTATGAGCAGTTCTTC. Protein: CVSIVSLFQGYEQFF.

This clonotype was seen only a few times. The chain joins TRBV12-5 to TRBJ2-5; no clear D. V dropped 0 bases and J dropped 4 bases, with 9 bases sitting between them. Per the germline V gene, CDR1 is LGHNT and CDR2 is FRNRAP. The length of the CDR3 is 14 residues. The CDR3 DNA reads TGTGCTAGTGGTTTGGTTAGCCACTTAGAGACCCAGTACTTC. The encoded protein is CASGLVSHLETQYF.

The sample holds many counts of this clonotype. The chain employs TRBV7-2 and TRBJ1-5, with 8 bases that match TRBD1. Germline CDR1 reads SGHTA; CDR2 reads FQGNSA. J lost 4 bases, V lost 5 bases, and 4 bases had no gene match. CDR3 length equals 14 residues. CDR3 coding DNA: TGTGCCAGCAGCAAAGGACAGGGAAATCAGCCCCAGCATTTT. This translates into CASSKGQGNQPQHF.

This clonotype has more than one count but fewer than ten. The V and J genes are TRBV6-2 or TRBV6-3 and TRBJ1-2; D is ambiguous. The V gene lost 6 bases and the J gene lost 6 bases, with 20 bases spanning the gap. CDR3 length: 15 residues. CDR1 and CDR2 (germline): MNHEY, SVGEGT. CDR3 coding DNA: TGTGCCAGCAGCCCCTCGACCGGCTTTCTGGATGGCTACACCTTC. Translation: CASSPSTGFLDGYTF.

This rearrangement joins TRBV7-6 to TRBJ1-6; possibly TRBD1 for D (5 bases). Trimming removed 1 base from V and 3 bases from J, with 10 bases in between. The CDR3 loop spans 16 amino acids. Germline-derived CDR1 and CDR2 are SGHVS and FNYEAQ. The CDR3 DNA is TGTGCCAGCAGCTTAGAGTGGCAGGGCTATAATTCACCCCTCCACTTT. This translates into CASSLEWQGYNSPLHF. Full variable domain (remainder filled in from reference TRBV7-6 and TRBJ1-6): GAGVSQSPRYKVTKRGQDVALRCDPISGHVSLYWYRQALGQGPEFLTYFNYEAQQDKSGLPNDRFSAERPEGSISTLTIQRTEQRDSAMYRCASSLEWQGYNSPLHFGNGTRLTVT.

This clonotype was recorded many times. The chain employs TRBV18 and TRBJ1-1; 7 bases agree with TRBD1. Trimming removed 3 bases from V and 0 bases from J; junction bases left unmatched: 1. This CDR3 has 14 amino acids. Germline CDR1 reads KGHSH; CDR2 reads LQKENI. In nucleotides, the CDR3 is TGTGCCAGCTCACCGACAGGGCTGAACACTGAAGCTTTCTTT. This translates into CASSPTGLNTEAFF.

The genes are TRBV4-1 and TRBJ1-2, with 10 bases that match TRBD1. The CDR3 is made up of 17 amino acids. CDR1 MGHRA and CDR2 YSYEKL come from the germline V gene. Unmatched junction bases numbered 12, after V lost 4 bases and J lost 4 bases. CDR3 in DNA: TGCGCCAGCAGCCTTCCGGGACAGGGGCGCTTAAGCTATGGCTACACCTTC. Amino acid sequence: CASSLPGQGRLSYGYTF.

This clonotype was recorded many times. The chain uses TRBV19 and TRBJ2-7, with D perhaps TRBD1 (5 bases). The CDR3 is 15 residues long. Trimming took off 1 base at V and 0 bases at J, with 10 bases between the two ends. The germline CDR1 and CDR2 sequences are LNHDA and SQIVND (reference sequence). The CDR3 DNA is TGTGCCAGTAGTATAGGGGGCAGTAACTCCTACGAGCAGTACTTC. The encoded protein is CASSIGGSNSYEQYF.

V is TRBV7-9 and J is TRBJ1-1, with D tentatively TRBD1 (5 bases). This CDR3 comprises 12 residues. V lost 10 bases and J lost 5, with 14 bases in between. CDR1 is SEHNR and CDR2 is FQNEAQ in the germline V gene (reference sequence). The CDR3 protein is CATTGGKTEAFF. The CDR3 DNA follows: TGTGCCACTACAGGAGGGAAGACTGAAGCTTTCTTT.

The J gene is TRBJ1-6, the V gene TRBV28; D is possibly TRBD1 (6 bases). The V and J ends lost 3 bases and 4 bases respectively, with 13 bases between them. Looked up from germline, CDR1 is MDHEN and CDR2 is SYDVKM. The CDR3 has 16 residues. The DNA of the CDR3 is TGTGCCAGCAGTTTCTTGGGGGACATGTATAATTCACCCCTCCACTTT. It encodes CASSFLGDMYNSPLHF.

The chain combines TRBV25-1 with TRBJ2-5; D call uncertain. This CDR3 is built from 12 residues. V lost 6 bases to trimming and J lost 8 bases, with 13 bases between them. Germline lookup yields CDR1 MGHDK and CDR2 SYGVNS. CDR3 sequence: CASSETSATQYF. The CDR3 DNA follows: TGTGCCAGCAGCGAGACGTCCGCAACCCAGTACTTC.

The chain carries TRBV19 and TRBJ1-5; D remains ambiguous. The CDR3 consists of 14 residues. Germline V gene lookup returns CDR1 LNHDA and CDR2 SQIVND (reference sequence). The V gene lost 10 bases and the J gene lost 0 bases, with 13 bases spanning the gap. The CDR3 coding sequence is TGTGCCACTACATTTCGGGGTAGCAATCAGCCCCAGCATTTT. As protein: CATTFRGSNQPQHF.

In its sample, this clonotype was seen many times. The chain is built from TRBV5-1 and TRBJ2-5, with D perhaps matching TRBD2 (6 bases). In germline, CDR1 is SGHRS, CDR2 YFSETQ. V lost 1 base, J lost 4 bases, and 11 bases lay in between. This CDR3 has 14 residues. For the CDR3, the DNA is TGCGCCAGCAGCTTGTCGGGGGTGGGAGAGACCCAGTACTTC. This codes for CASSLSGVGETQYF. The whole variable domain, filled in from reference TRBV5-1 and TRBJ2-5, reads KAGVTQTPRYLIKTRGQQVTLSCSPISGHRSVSWYQQTPGQGLQFLFEYFSETQRNKGNFPGRFSGRQFSNSRSEMNVSTLELGDSALYLCASSLSGVGETQYFGPGTRLLVL.

The V and J genes are TRBV12-3 or TRBV12-4 and TRBJ2-5; the D gene is possibly TRBD2 (5 bases). The CDR3 has 15 amino acids. V lost 2 bases and J lost 2, with 12 bases in between. CDR3 protein: CASSLWLARQETQYF. The CDR3 coding sequence is TGTGCCAGCAGTTTATGGCTAGCAAGACAAGAGACCCAGTACTTC.

This clonotype was observed a handful of times. The genes are TRBV7-2 and TRBJ2-3; no firm D call. The CDR3 loop spans 14 amino acids. Germline V gene lookup returns CDR1 SGHTA and CDR2 FQGNSA. Trimming left V 2 bases short and J 0 bases short, with 6 bases between. Here the CDR3 reads CASSLTASTDTQYF. The CDR3, as DNA: TGTGCCAGCAGCTTAACGGCTAGCACAGATACGCAGTATTTT.

The chain recombines TRBV6-2 or TRBV6-3 with TRBJ2-7; D unresolved. Germline values: CDR1 MNHEY, CDR2 SVGEGT. The CDR3 sequence is 12 residues long. Trimming removed 2 bases at V and 2 bases at J, with 4 bases between. CDR3 sequence reads: CASSYPPYEQYF. CDR3 nucleotide sequence: TGTGCCAGCAGTTACCCCCCCTACGAGCAGTACTTC.

The V call is TRBV24-1, the J call TRBJ1-5, with TRBD1 matching 8 bases. The length of the CDR3 is 16 residues. CDR1 is KGHDR, CDR2 SFDVKD, per germline. After removal of 4 bases from V and 5 bases from J, the junction contained 9 bases not matched to a gene. CDR3 coding DNA: TGTGCCACCAGTGAATATGGACAGGGATATGATCAGCCCCAGCATTTT. This encodes CATSEYGQGYDQPQHF.